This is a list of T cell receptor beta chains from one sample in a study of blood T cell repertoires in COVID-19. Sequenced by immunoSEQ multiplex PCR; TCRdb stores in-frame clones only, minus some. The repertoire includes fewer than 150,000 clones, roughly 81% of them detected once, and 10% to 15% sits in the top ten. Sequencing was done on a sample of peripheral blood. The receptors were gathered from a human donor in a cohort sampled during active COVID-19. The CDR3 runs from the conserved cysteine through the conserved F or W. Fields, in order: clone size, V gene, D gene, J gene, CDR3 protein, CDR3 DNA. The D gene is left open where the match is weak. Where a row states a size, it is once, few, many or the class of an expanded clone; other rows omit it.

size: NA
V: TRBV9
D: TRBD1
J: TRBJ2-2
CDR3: CASSYIQGSGELFF
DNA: TGTGCCAGCAGCTACATACAGGGGTCCGGGGAGCTGTTTTTT

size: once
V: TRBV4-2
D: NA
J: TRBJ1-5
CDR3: CASSQDGQQPQHF
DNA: TGTGCCAGCAGCCAAGATGGGCAACAGCCCCAGCATTTT

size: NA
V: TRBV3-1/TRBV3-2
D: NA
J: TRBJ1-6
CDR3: CASSPTGGSSYNSPLHF
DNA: TGTGCCAGCAGCCCTACGGGGGGGAGCTCCTATAATTCACCCCTCCACTTT

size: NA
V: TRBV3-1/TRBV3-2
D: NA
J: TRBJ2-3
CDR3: CASSQDPGGADTQYF
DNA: TGTGCCAGCAGCCAAGATCCGGGGGGCGCAGATACGCAGTATTTT

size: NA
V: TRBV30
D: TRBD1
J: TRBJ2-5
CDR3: CAWRGRTGWEVQYF
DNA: TGTGCCTGGAGGGGGCGGACAGGGTGGGAGGTCCAGTACTTC

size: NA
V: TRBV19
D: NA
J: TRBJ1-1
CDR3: CASSIYTEAFF
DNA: TGTGCCAGTAGTATCTACACTGAAGCTTTCTTT

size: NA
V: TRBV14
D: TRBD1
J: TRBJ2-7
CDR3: CASSPGQGGHEQYF
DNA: TGTGCCAGCAGCCCGGGACAGGGCGGCCACGAGCAGTACTTC

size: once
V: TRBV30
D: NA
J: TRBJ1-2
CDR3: CAWSVLQAPYYGYTF
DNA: TGTGCCTGGAGTGTGTTACAGGCCCCTTACTATGGCTACACCTTC

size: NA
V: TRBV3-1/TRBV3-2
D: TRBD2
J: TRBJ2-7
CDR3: CASSQVASGAYEQYF
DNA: TGTGCCAGCAGCCAAGTCGCTAGCGGGGCTTACGAGCAGTACTTC

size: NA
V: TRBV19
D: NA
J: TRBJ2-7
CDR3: CASSTQGGANEQYF
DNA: TGTGCCAGTAGTACCCAGGGGGGAGCGAACGAGCAGTACTTC

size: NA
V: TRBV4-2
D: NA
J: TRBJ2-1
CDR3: CASSQVVGTYNEQFF
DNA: TGTGCCAGCAGCCAAGTAGTGGGCACATACAATGAGCAGTTCTTC

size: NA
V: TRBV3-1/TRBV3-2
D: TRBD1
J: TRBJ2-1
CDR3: CASSQARQGPNNEQFF
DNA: TGTGCCAGCAGCCAAGCCCGACAGGGGCCTAACAATGAGCAGTTCTTC

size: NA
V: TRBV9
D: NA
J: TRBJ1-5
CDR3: CASSAPGGNQPQHF
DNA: TGTGCCAGCAGCGCCCCAGGGGGCAATCAGCCCCAGCATTTT

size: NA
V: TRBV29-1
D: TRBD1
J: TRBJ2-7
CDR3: CSVSGTGRLDEQYF
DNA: TGCAGCGTCTCAGGGACAGGGAGGTTGGACGAGCAGTACTTC

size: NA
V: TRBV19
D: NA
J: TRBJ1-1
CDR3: CASSSPRTEAFF
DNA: TGTGCCAGTAGTTCCCCTCGGACTGAAGCTTTCTTT

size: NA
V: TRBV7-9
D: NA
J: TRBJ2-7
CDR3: CASSVRAGPGNEQYF
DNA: TGTGCCAGCAGCGTACGGGCGGGGCCGGGAAACGAGCAGTACTTC

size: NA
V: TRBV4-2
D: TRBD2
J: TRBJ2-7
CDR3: CASSQDPSGGHYEQYF
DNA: TGTGCCAGCAGCCAAGATCCCAGCGGGGGCCACTACGAGCAGTACTTC